This passage covers 21 T cell receptor beta chains from one sample sequenced in a study of blood T cell repertoires in COVID-19. The protocol was immunoSEQ multiplex PCR, while the TCRdb copy is restricted to in-frame clones and leaves out a portion. This sample has some 530,000 clones; 70% to 90% occur once, and the top ten carry under 4%. What was sequenced was peripheral blood. The source of these receptors is a human donor in a cohort sampled during active COVID-19.

The chain combines TRBV7-8 with TRBJ1-1, with 11 bases matching TRBD1. V dropped 3 bases and J dropped 5; count of bases not matched to a gene: 5. This CDR3 contains 15 residues. Germline V gene data show CDR1 as SGHVS and CDR2 as FQNEAQ. The CDR3 coding sequence is TGTGCCAGCAGCTTGTGGACAGGGGGCAGGACTGAAGCTTTCTTT. Protein product: CASSLWTGGRTEAFF. The complete variable domain, with remaining parts taken from reference TRBV7-8 and TRBJ1-1, reads GAGVSQSPRYKVAKRGQDVALRCDPISGHVSLFWYQQALGQGPEFLTYFQNEAQLDKSGLPSDRFFAERPEGSVSTLKIQRTQQEDSAVYLCASSLWTGGRTEAFFGQGTRLTVV.

This chain uses TRBV3-1 (or the pseudogene TRBV3-2) with TRBJ1-1; a weak D match, TRBD1 (5 bases). The germline V and J ends were trimmed by 3 bases and 4 bases, with 12 bases remaining between them. The CDR3 spans 14 residues. Germline V gene sequence: CDR1 LGHDT, CDR2 YNNKEL (reference sequence). The CDR3 DNA sequence: TGTGCCAGCAGCCAGAGCGATAGGGGCACTGAAGCTTTCTTT. This sequence encodes CASSQSDRGTEAFF.

This chain's CDR3 is CATSSGTGVGNTIYF. The DNA of the CDR3 is TGTGCCACCAGCTCAGGGACAGGGGTAGGAAACACCATATATTTT. V and J are TRBV15 and TRBJ1-3; 10 bases fit TRBD1. The CDR3 has 15 amino acids. Trimming took 5 bases from V and 4 from J; bases not matched to a gene: 5. Per germline, CDR1 LNHNV and CDR2 YYDKDF (reference sequence).

The chain couples TRBV29-1 to TRBJ2-7; TRBD1 might be the D (5 bases). The CDR3 has 12 amino acids. CDR1 and CDR2 (germline): SQVTM, ANQGSEA. The V end was cut by 5 bases, the J end by 6 bases, with 14 bases between. Written as DNA, the CDR3 is TGCAGCGTTTTATCGGACCAGGGCGAGCAGTACTTC. Translation: CSVLSDQGEQYF.

The chain combines TRBV5-1 with TRBJ2-1, with 13 bases that match TRBD2. V gave up 5 bases and J gave up 7 bases; unmatched junction bases: 12. Germline loops: CDR1 SGHRS, CDR2 YFSETQ. The CDR3 contains 17 residues. The CDR3 region is CASSPPGLAGVSNEQFF. CDR3 nucleotides: TGCGCCAGCAGTCCCCCAGGACTAGCGGGAGTGAGTAATGAGCAGTTCTTC.

J is TRBJ2-1 and V is TRBV28; 7 bases line up with TRBD1. Germline V CDR1 and CDR2: MDHEN, SYDVKM. The CDR3 has 15 residues. The trim removed 6 bases at V and 6 bases at J, leaving 11 bases unmatched. For the CDR3, the DNA is TGTGCCAGCAGACTGAGACAGGGAAATATCAATGAGCAGTTCTTC. This gives the protein CASRLRQGNINEQFF.

The rearrangement links TRBV27 to TRBJ2-1, with D tentatively TRBD2 (5 bases). This CDR3 has 17 residues. With 5 bases removed from V and 1 base from J, the gap between germline ends came to 18 bases. Germline values: CDR1 MNHEY, CDR2 SMNVEV (reference sequence). The CDR3 DNA reads as TGTGCCAGCAGTCCTTTTAAACTAGAGTCATCCTACAATGAGCAGTTCTTC. Encoded protein: CASSPFKLESSYNEQFF.

The CDR3 DNA is TGTGCCAGTCGCACCAAGACAGGGGCCCCGAACACTGAAGCTTTCTTT. Amino acid sequence: CASRTKTGAPNTEAFF. The chain is built from TRBV19 and TRBJ1-1; 8 bases map to TRBD1. The CDR3 totals 16 residues. The germline V gene encodes CDR1 LNHDA and CDR2 SQIVND (reference sequence). After removal of 8 bases from V and 1 base from J, the junction contained 12 bases not matched to a gene.

CDR3 residues: CASSGGAAMNTEAFF. CDR3 coding DNA: TGTGCCAGCAGCGGGGGGGCAGCAATGAACACTGAAGCTTTCTTT. This chain uses TRBV7-2 with TRBJ1-1; possibly TRBD1 for D (6 bases). CDR1 SGHTA and CDR2 FQGNSA come from the germline V gene. The CDR3 is 15 amino acids. Trimming removed 5 bases at V and 0 bases at J, with 13 bases between.

As to this clone: The same CDR3 also results from other DNA sequences found in this sample. The chain uses TRBV5-6 and TRBJ1-6, with D maybe TRBD1 (5 bases). The V and J ends lost 0 bases and 7 bases respectively, with 5 bases between them. The CDR3 is 13 amino acids. Germline V gene data show CDR1 as SGHDT and CDR2 as YYEEEE. CDR3 DNA: TGTGCCAGCAGCTTGGACAGGAATTCACCCCTCCACTTT. This gives the protein CASSLDRNSPLHF.

The chain is built from TRBV9 and TRBJ1-6; 8 bases are shared with TRBD1. The CDR3 has 17 residues. Germline trimming cut 3 bases from V and 10 bases from J; bases unmatched to any gene: 15. The germline V gene encodes CDR1 SGDLS and CDR2 YYNGEE. CDR3 sequence reads: CASSADLPGQVGSPLHF. The CDR3 nucleotides read TGTGCCAGCAGCGCAGATCTACCGGGACAGGTGGGGTCACCCCTCCACTTT.

This rearrangement joins TRBV10-3 to TRBJ2-1, with TRBD1 matching 8 bases. The CDR3 has 13 residues. Germline CDR1 ENHRY, CDR2 SYGVKD. With 6 bases clipped from V and 5 bases from J, the junction kept 3 bases outside the gene matches. The CDR3 region is CAIRGQADNEQFF. The CDR3 bases are TGTGCCATCAGGGGACAGGCTGACAATGAGCAGTTCTTC.

The rearrangement joins TRBV25-1 to TRBJ2-7, with no clear D. The CDR3 runs to 18 residues. Germline loops: CDR1 MGHDK, CDR2 SYGVNS. V was pared by 8 bases and J by 4 bases, with 30 bases between. The CDR3 reads CASLLFQNRPHTIYEQYF. The CDR3 bases are TGTGCCAGCCTGCTTTTCCAAAACCGCCCTCACACCATATACGAGCAGTACTTC.

The chain has TRBV28 and TRBJ2-1, with 9 positions matching TRBD2. The V segment lost 10 bases and the J segment 9 bases; nucleotides outside the gene matches: 10. CDR3 length: 13 amino acids. The germline CDR1 and CDR2 sequences are MDHEN and SYDVKM. CDR3 loop: CATSWAGGGEQFF. In DNA form, the CDR3 reads TGTGCCACCTCGTGGGCGGGAGGGGGTGAGCAGTTCTTC.

A note on this clone: The sample has other DNA sequences that encode this CDR3 too. This CDR3 reads CASSLDSGTGELFF. Here the CDR3 DNA reads TGCGCCAGCAGCTTGGATTCGGGGACCGGGGAGCTGTTTTTT. The chain joins TRBV5-1 to TRBJ2-2, with D maybe TRBD2 (5 bases). CDR1 and CDR2 (germline): SGHRS, YFSETQ. V was clipped by 0 bases and J by 5 bases, with 8 bases between them. This CDR3 is 14 amino acids long.

The chain combines TRBV18 with TRBJ1-4; 11 nucleotides agree with TRBD1. The CDR3 runs to 17 residues. Germline V lookup: CDR1 KGHSH, CDR2 LQKENI. The V gene end was trimmed by 2 bases and the J gene end by 3 bases; junction bases not matched to a gene: 5. The CDR3 coding sequence is TGTGCCAGCTCACCAAAGGACAGGGGGCCCTCTAATGAAAAACTGTTTTTT. Its translation is CASSPKDRGPSNEKLFF.

There are a few counts of this clone. The chain employs TRBV11-2 and TRBJ2-3; D is undetermined. This CDR3 has 13 residues. Trimming removed 2 bases from V and 3 bases from J, with 6 bases in between. CDR1 and CDR2 (germline): SGHAT, FQNNGV. The CDR3 region has the DNA TGTGCCAGCAGCTTACTACGGACAGATACGCAGTATTTT. Amino acids: CASSLLRTDTQYF.

The V gene is TRBV6-2 or TRBV6-3, the J gene TRBJ1-2; 9 nucleotides agree with TRBD1. Germline lookup yields CDR1 MNHEY and CDR2 SVGEGT. The CDR3 has 12 amino acids. Unmatched junction bases numbered 0, after V lost 4 bases and J lost 6 bases. For the CDR3, the DNA is TGTGCCAGCAGTTGGGACAGGGATGGCTACACCTTC. Its translation is CASSWDRDGYTF.

This clone was counted ten times or more. The rearrangement links TRBV7-9 to TRBJ1-5, with TRBD1 as a possible D gene (6 bases). V lost 5 bases to trimming and J lost 3 bases, with 14 bases between them. This CDR3 has 15 residues. Germline CDR1 reads SEHNR; CDR2 reads FQNEAQ (reference sequence). CDR3 residues: CASSPRGGDNQPQHF. The DNA of the CDR3 is TGTGCCAGCAGCCCACGAGGGGGAGACAATCAGCCCCAGCATTTT.

V usage is TRBV7-2 and J usage is TRBJ2-2, with D unclear. The germline V gene encodes CDR1 SGHTA and CDR2 FQGNSA. V gave up 0 bases and J gave up 5 bases, with 7 bases separating them. The CDR3 extends over 14 amino acids. In DNA, the CDR3 is TGTGCCAGCAGCTTAGCCCGCGGAACCGGGGAGCTGTTTTTT. Its translation: CASSLARGTGELFF.

This rearrangement joins TRBV11-3 to TRBJ2-1; 14 bases align to TRBD2. Germline V gene sequence: CDR1 SGHNT, CDR2 YENEEA. This CDR3 spans 16 amino acids. V gave up 1 base and J gave up 6 bases; unmatched junction bases: 2. CDR3 in amino acids: CASSLGGLAGVNEQFF. CDR3 DNA: TGTGCCAGCAGCTTAGGGGGACTAGCGGGAGTCAATGAGCAGTTCTTC.